The T cell receptor beta chain under discussion was sequenced for a study of T cell clones after liver transplantation. Overall study: Three of eight recipients were HCV-positive; others had non-autoimmune, non-viral indications.

CDR1 and CDR2 (germline): SGHAT, FQDESV (reference sequence). Trimming cost V 2 bases and J 13 bases, with 14 bases left between them. CDR3 length equals 13 residues. Assay: immunoSEQ multiplex PCR; the TCRdb copy retains only in-frame clones and omits some. The sample lists around 77,000 clones, 80% occurring once. Here the sequenced sample was CD4+ T cells from blood, taken 12 months after liver transplant. The chain has TRBV11-1 and TRBJ2-2; possibly TRBD1 for D (5 bases). The sequence was obtained from a human patient who received a liver transplant. Some T cells may have originated in the graft donor. The CDR3 DNA reads as TGTGCCAGCAGCTTAAATTACAGGAGAGGGCTGTTTTTT. This encodes CASSLNYRRGLFF.